This T cell receptor beta chain appears in the sequencing data of a study of blood T cell repertoires in COVID-19. The CDR3 is made up of 20 amino acids. The V segment lost 4 bases and the J segment 6 bases; nucleotides outside the gene matches: 23. Germline loops: CDR1 LNHDA, CDR2 SQIVND (reference sequence). Only in-frame clones appear in the TCRdb table, and some are missing; sequencing was by immunoSEQ multiplex PCR. The table shows 330,000 or so clones, with roughly 87% occurring only once. This TCR came from a man aged 30-40 years with COVID-19, enrolled during active disease. The specimen sequenced was peripheral blood. V and J are TRBV19 and TRBJ2-7; 11 nucleotides agree with TRBD2. In DNA, the CDR3 is TGTGCCAGTAGTACGACACCGGGACTAGCGGAGACACGCAGTGTAGGCGAGCAGTACTTC. Amino acid sequence: CASSTTPGLAETRSVGEQYF. Filled out from reference TRBV19 and TRBJ2-7, the complete variable domain reads DGGITQSPKYLFRKEGQNVTLSCEQNLNHDAMYWYRQDPGQGLRLIYYSQIVNDFQKGDIAEGYSVSREKKESFPLTVTSAQKNPTAFYLCASSTTPGLAETRSVGEQYFGPGTRLTVT.